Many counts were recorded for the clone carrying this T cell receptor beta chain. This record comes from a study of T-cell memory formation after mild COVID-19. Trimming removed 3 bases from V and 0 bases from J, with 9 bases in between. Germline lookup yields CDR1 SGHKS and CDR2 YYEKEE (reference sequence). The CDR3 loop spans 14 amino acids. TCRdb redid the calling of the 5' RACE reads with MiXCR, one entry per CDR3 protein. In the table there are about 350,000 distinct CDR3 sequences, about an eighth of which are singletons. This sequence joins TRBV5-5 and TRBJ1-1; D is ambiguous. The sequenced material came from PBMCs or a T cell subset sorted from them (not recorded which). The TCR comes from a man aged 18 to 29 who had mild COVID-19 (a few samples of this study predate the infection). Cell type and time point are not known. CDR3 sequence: CASSSIIMNTEAFF. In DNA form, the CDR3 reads TGTGCCAGCAGCTCAATTATCATGAACACTGAAGCTTTCTTT.